Shown below are 10 T cell receptor beta chains from a single sample sequenced in a study of shared clonotypes between healthy human individuals. Naive CD8 cells were CD45RO-negative, positively selected for CCR7, excluding terminally differentiated effector memory CD45RA+ cells. The method was immunoSEQ multiplex PCR; TCRdb's version includes in-frame clones alone and lacks a portion of them. The table has under 2,000,000 clones, about 95% seen once. The sequenced sample was naive CD8+ T cells sorted from blood. The receptors originated from a man younger than 35 in good health.

In this sample, this clone turned up once. This chain links TRBV7-8 with TRBJ1-2; 7 bases map to TRBD1. Germline assignment: CDR1 SGHVS and CDR2 FQNEAQ. The CDR3 totals 17 residues. V was clipped by 0 bases and J by 3 bases; unmatched bases: 10. The CDR3 protein is CASSLALGDSRDYGYTF. The CDR3 region has the DNA TGTGCCAGCAGCTTAGCGCTCGGGGACAGCAGGGACTATGGCTACACCTTC.

On this clone: In the same sample, other DNA sequences code for this CDR3. This chain joins TRBV28 and TRBJ2-4; maybe TRBD1 (6 bases). Trimming removed 5 bases at V and 2 bases at J, with 10 bases between. Germline V CDR1 and CDR2: MDHEN, SYDVKM. The CDR3 contains 14 residues. The CDR3 loop reads CASSQDRPKNIQYF. CDR3 nucleotide sequence: TGTGCCAGCAGTCAAGACAGGCCCAAAAACATTCAGTACTTC.

This chain joins TRBV14 and TRBJ1-2; TRBD1 might be the D (5 bases). The CDR3 covers 16 residues. With 4 bases removed from V and 7 bases from J, the gap between germline ends came to 22 bases. In germline, CDR1 is SGHDN, CDR2 FVKESK. The CDR3: CASSPTSTGTGPGYTF. CDR3 sequence (DNA): TGTGCCAGCAGCCCTACATCTACAGGAACGGGACCTGGCTACACCTTC.

Worth noting for this clone: The same CDR3 arises from other DNA sequences in this sample as well. The J gene is TRBJ2-1, the V gene TRBV10-3, with D maybe TRBD2 (5 bases). The germline V and J ends were trimmed by 0 bases and 0 bases, with 6 bases remaining between them. The CDR3 loop spans 15 amino acids. Germline CDR1 ENHRY, CDR2 SYGVKD. CDR3 nucleotides: TGTGCCATCAGTGAGTCGGGGAGCTCCTACAATGAGCAGTTCTTC. Protein sequence: CAISESGSSYNEQFF.

This chain connects TRBV30 to TRBJ1-2; D might be TRBD1 (5 bases). Deletions cut 5 bases from V and 4 bases from J, with 5 bases between. Germline V lookup: CDR1 GTSNPN, CDR2 SVGIG (reference sequence). The CDR3 is 10 amino acids. As DNA, the CDR3 is TGTGCCTGGGACAGCTATGGCTACACCTTC. It translates to CAWDSYGYTF.

This clone has more than one count but fewer than ten. The sample carries other DNA sequences with the same CDR3. The CDR3 nucleotides read TGTGCCAGCAGTGAAGAGGGCCTGAACACCGGGGAGCTGTTTTTT. It encodes CASSEEGLNTGELFF. The chain recombines TRBV6-1 with TRBJ2-2, with D hard to call. Per the germline V gene, CDR1 is MNHNS and CDR2 is SASEGT. V was shortened by 1 base and J by 1 base, with 7 bases between the two germline ends. This CDR3 spans 15 amino acids.

J is TRBJ2-7 and V is TRBV6-5; the D gene is possibly TRBD2 (5 bases). The germline CDR1 and CDR2 sequences are MNHEY and SVGAGI. The CDR3 extends over 10 amino acids. The CDR3 is CAAGGYEQYF. The CDR3 DNA is TGTGCTGCTGGAGGATACGAGCAGTACTTC.

V usage is TRBV15 and J usage is TRBJ2-3; D gene uncertain. The CDR3 runs to 13 residues. Trimming removed 11 bases at V and 2 bases at J, with 14 bases between. Germline V lookup: CDR1 LNHNV, CDR2 YYDKDF (reference sequence). CDR3 region: CAARMASTDTQYF. CDR3 coding DNA: TGTGCCGCGAGAATGGCCTCCACAGATACGCAGTATTTT. The whole variable domain, filled in from reference TRBV15 and TRBJ2-3, reads DAMVIQNPRYQVTQFGKPVTLSCSQTLNHNVMYWYQQKSSQAPKLLFHYYDKDFNNEADTPDNFQSRRPNTSFCFLDIRSPGLGDTAMYLCAARMASTDTQYFGPGTRLTVL.

The chain joins TRBV29-1 to TRBJ2-3; 9 bases match TRBD2. The germline CDR1 and CDR2 sequences are SQVTM and ANQGSEA. This CDR3 is 13 amino acids long. Trimming cost V 5 bases and J 2 bases; bases outside gene matches: 2. The CDR3 DNA sequence: TGCAGCGTTTTAGCGGGGGTCACAGATACGCAGTATTTT. Translated: CSVLAGVTDTQYF.

This clone appeared a few times. V and J are TRBV7-9 and TRBJ1-6, with D possibly TRBD1 on 5 matching bases. CDR1 is SEHNR and CDR2 is FQNEAQ in the germline V gene (reference sequence). V shed 10 bases and J shed 3 bases, with 16 bases lying between them. There are 15 residues in the CDR3. The CDR3, as DNA: TGTGCCACCGCGGGCCGGGGGGACTATAATTCACCCCTCCACTTT. Translation: CATAGRGDYNSPLHF. Full variable domain (remainder filled in from reference TRBV7-9 and TRBJ1-6): DTGVSQNPRHKITKRGQNVTFRCDPISEHNRLYWYRQTLGQGPEFLTYFQNEAQLEKSRLLSDRFSAERPKGSFSTLEIQRTEQGDSAMYLCATAGRGDYNSPLHFGNGTRLTVT.